The 9 T cell receptor beta chains below were found in one sample sequenced in a study of T cell clonotyping in hematopoietic cell transplantation (dated by TCRdb to 2020 to 2023). The time point label, read with the paper, signifies: 30 days after allo-HCT. Library construction relied on the immunoSEQ multiplex PCR assay. TCRdb limited this immuneACCESS table to in-frame rearrangements with V and J called. A share of clones is missing; checked studies link under half to unresolved V genes, and the rest is unexplained. For this sample the table gives about 16,000 clones, of which about two thirds were detected only once. The top ten clones comprise roughly 12% of the sample. The sample here was PBMCs, taken 30 days after allogeneic stem cell transplant. The receptors stem from a male patient in his fifties or sixties who had an allogeneic stem cell transplant from an unrelated donor, so T cells may come from the graft donor. Some clones in this sample may be carry-over from other donors' samples.

The chain uses TRBV25-1 and TRBJ2-7; 8 bases are shared with TRBD2. CDR3 size: 17 residues. Germline V gene data show CDR1 as MGHDK and CDR2 as SYGVNS. V lost 5 bases and J lost 0; bases outside the gene matches: 12. CDR3 nucleotide sequence: TGTGCCAGCAGTCCCCGACCGGGACTAGGGAGCTCCTACGAGCAGTACTTC. It yields the protein CASSPRPGLGSSYEQYF.

V is TRBV28 and J is TRBJ1-4; 8 bases line up with TRBD1. There are 16 residues in the CDR3. Germline trimming cut 4 bases from V and 8 bases from J; bases unmatched to any gene: 12. Germline V CDR1 and CDR2: MDHEN, SYDVKM. The CDR3 reads CASSSLSGGGGEKLFF. As DNA, the CDR3 is TGTGCCAGCAGTTCCCTTTCAGGGGGCGGCGGCGAAAAACTGTTTTTT.

The J gene is TRBJ1-5, the V gene TRBV7-2; 8 bases map to TRBD1. The CDR3 extends over 15 amino acids. After removal of 4 bases from V and 9 bases from J, the junction contained 11 bases not matched to a gene. Germline CDR1 SGHTA, CDR2 FQGNSA. This CDR3 reads CASSSGQGTLSPQHF. The CDR3 DNA sequence: TGTGCCAGCAGCTCCGGACAGGGTACCCTATCGCCCCAGCATTTT.

The chain combines TRBV30 with TRBJ2-7; the match to TRBD1 covers 11 bases. Trimming at V came to 1 base and at J to 4 bases, leaving 3 bases not matched to a gene. The V gene's germline CDR1 is GTSNPN and CDR2 SVGIG (reference sequence). This CDR3 spans 14 amino acids. The CDR3 DNA sequence: TGTGCCTGGAGTGGAGGGACAGGGGGGTACGAGCAGTACTTC. It specifies CAWSGGTGGYEQYF.

The rearrangement links TRBV19 to TRBJ1-5; weak D call: TRBD1 (5 bases). CDR1 LNHDA and CDR2 SQIVND come from the germline V gene (reference sequence). This CDR3 has 15 residues. Trimming removed 5 bases from V and 2 bases from J, with 13 bases in between. The CDR3 loop is CASSFGGSGNQPQHF. As DNA, the CDR3 is TGTGCCAGTAGTTTCGGGGGTTCGGGCAATCAGCCCCAGCATTTT. Full variable domain (outside the CDR3, taken from reference TRBV19 and TRBJ1-5): DGGITQSPKYLFRKEGQNVTLSCEQNLNHDAMYWYRQDPGQGLRLIYYSQIVNDFQKGDIAEGYSVSREKKESFPLTVTSAQKNPTAFYLCASSFGGSGNQPQHFGDGTRLSIL.

The V and J genes are TRBV19 and TRBJ1-5; 7 bases line up with TRBD1. After removal of 8 bases from V and 1 base from J, the junction contained 8 bases not matched to a gene. Germline assignment: CDR1 LNHDA and CDR2 SQIVND (reference sequence). CDR3 length equals 15 residues. The CDR3 loop reads CASRRDRGSNQPQHF. CDR3 DNA sequence: TGTGCCAGTCGGAGGGACAGAGGGAGCAATCAGCCCCAGCATTTT.

In DNA form, the CDR3 reads TGTGCCAGCAGCCCCAGACAGGGGGCTGTCTACGAGCAGTACTTC. This codes for CASSPRQGAVYEQYF. This chain connects TRBV7-2 to TRBJ2-7; 10 bases are a match to TRBD1. This CDR3 spans 15 amino acids. Germline trimming cut 5 bases from V and 3 bases from J; bases unmatched to any gene: 7. Germline CDR1 and CDR2: SGHTA and FQGNSA. The entire variable domain, with the rest obtained from reference TRBV7-2 and TRBJ2-7, is as follows: GAGVSQSPSNKVTEKGKDVELRCDPISGHTALYWYRQSLGQGLEFLIYFQGNSAPDKSGLPSDRFSAERTGGSVSTLTIQRTQQEDSAVYLCASSPRQGAVYEQYFGPGTRLTVT.

V gene TRBV7-2 combines with J gene TRBJ2-7; no clear D. Germline CDR1 SGHTA, CDR2 FQGNSA. V gave up 5 bases and J gave up 2 bases, with 4 bases separating them. The CDR3 is 11 amino acids. The CDR3 nucleotides read TGTGCCAGCAGCCCCGCCTACGAGCAGTACTTC. Its translation: CASSPAYEQYF. The full variable domain, completed using reference TRBV7-2 and TRBJ2-7, is GAGVSQSPSNKVTEKGKDVELRCDPISGHTALYWYRQSLGQGLEFLIYFQGNSAPDKSGLPSDRFSAERTGGSVSTLTIQRTQQEDSAVYLCASSPAYEQYFGPGTRLTVT.

This clone was seen only a few times. The chain joins TRBV5-1 to TRBJ2-7, with 11 nucleotides matching TRBD2. This CDR3 has 17 amino acids. Germline V gene sequence: CDR1 SGHRS, CDR2 YFSETQ. Trimming removed 4 bases from V and 3 bases from J; junction bases left unmatched: 12. The DNA for the CDR3 is TGCGCCAGCAGCGCTCTGGCTACTAGCGGGAGTCTCTACGAGCAGTACTTC. This gives the protein CASSALATSGSLYEQYF. The complete variable domain, with remaining parts taken from reference TRBV5-1 and TRBJ2-7, reads KAGVTQTPRYLIKTRGQQVTLSCSPISGHRSVSWYQQTPGQGLQFLFEYFSETQRNKGNFPGRFSGRQFSNSRSEMNVSTLELGDSALYLCASSALATSGSLYEQYFGPGTRLTVT.